This T cell receptor (beta chain) was documented in a study of cytomegalovirus exposure and HLA in healthy donors. Amplification used 60 Vbeta primers and 13 Jbeta primers. Sequenced by immunoSEQ multiplex PCR; TCRdb stores in-frame clones only, minus some. Here the sample spans about 130,000 clones, around a tenth being singletons. Germline CDR1 is SGDLS and CDR2 is YYNGEE. The J segment lost 0 bases and the V segment lost 4 bases, leaving 13 bases of the junction unmatched. The CDR3 is made up of 18 amino acids. The TCR was taken from a man between 45 and 60 years old in good health and CMV-seronegative. V gene TRBV9 combines with J gene TRBJ2-1, with 7 bases aligning to TRBD2. The sample comprised PBMCs. The CDR3 DNA follows: TGTGCCAGCAGCCGAAGGGATAGCGGGTCCAGCTCCTACAATGAGCAGTTCTTC. The encoded protein is CASSRRDSGSSSYNEQFF.